These 24 T cell receptor beta chains came from one sample sequenced in a study of blood T cell repertoires in COVID-19. Data came from immunoSEQ multiplex PCR; TCRdb stores just in-frame clones and leaves some out. There are over 200,000 clones in the sample; approximately 90% occur only once, and 0.82% lies in the top ten. Material: peripheral blood. The receptors were gathered from a man aged 60-69 years with COVID-19, enrolled during active disease.

The rearrangement links TRBV29-1 to TRBJ2-7, with a possible D match to TRBD2 (5 bases). V lost 1 base and J lost 4, with 14 bases in between. The CDR3 length is 14 residues. Per the germline V gene, CDR1 is SQVTM and CDR2 is ANQGSEA. The CDR3 bases are TGCAGCGTTGAAGGCTCCGTACTAGGATACGAGCAGTACTTC. Translation: CSVEGSVLGYEQYF.

This rearrangement joins TRBV7-8 to TRBJ2-3, with D possibly matching TRBD1 (6 bases). This CDR3 has 14 residues. Between the trimmed V and J ends, which lost 1 base and 7 bases, there was a span of 12 bases. From germline, CDR1 is SGHVS and CDR2 FQNEAQ. DNA for the CDR3: TGTGCCAGCAGCTTAGGAGGGGACATGTATACGCAGTATTTT. This translates into CASSLGGDMYTQYF.

V is TRBV9 and J is TRBJ2-1, with 11 bases aligning to TRBD2. J was trimmed by 3 bases and V by 4 bases; bases with no gene match: 3. The CDR3 has 15 residues. Germline assignment: CDR1 SGDLS and CDR2 YYNGEE. CDR3 sequence: CASSSLAGGYNEQFF. CDR3 nucleotide sequence: TGTGCCAGCAGCTCTCTAGCGGGGGGCTACAATGAGCAGTTCTTC.

V usage is TRBV2 and J usage is TRBJ2-7; 10 bases are shared with TRBD1. V lost 4 bases and J lost 2; bases outside the gene matches: 2. The CDR3 is 14 amino acids. CDR1 SNHLY and CDR2 FYNNEI come from the germline V gene. The CDR3 nucleotides are TGTGCCAGCAGTGGGGGACAGGGGCCCTACGAGCAGTACTTC. It yields the protein CASSGGQGPYEQYF.

This clone occurred once. The DNA for the CDR3 is TGTGCCAGCAGTGTGGTCAGGGGGCCCGGTGAAGCTTTCTTT. This encodes CASSVVRGPGEAFF. The genes are TRBV6-1 and TRBJ1-1; 8 bases are shared with TRBD1. Trimming took 4 bases from V and 7 from J; bases not matched to a gene: 8. Germline CDR1 reads MNHNS; CDR2 reads SASEGT. This CDR3 contains 14 residues.

This clone was counted a single time. The CDR3 reads CASSLLISSFQTGELFF. The CDR3 DNA is TGTGCCAGCAGTCTACTAATATCCTCCTTTCAAACCGGGGAGCTGTTTTTT. This sequence joins TRBV28 and TRBJ2-2; D remains ambiguous. This CDR3 is built from 17 residues. The V and J ends lost 5 bases and 5 bases respectively, with 21 bases between them. CDR1 and CDR2 (germline): MDHEN, SYDVKM.

V usage is TRBV2 and J usage is TRBJ2-1, with 9 nucleotides matching TRBD2. J was trimmed by 4 bases and V by 4 bases; bases with no gene match: 5. Per germline, CDR1 SNHLY and CDR2 FYNNEI. The CDR3 length is 15 residues. This CDR3 is CASSVVLAGYNEQFF. CDR3 nucleotide sequence: TGTGCCAGCAGTGTAGTCCTAGCGGGATACAATGAGCAGTTCTTC.

V is TRBV4-1 and J is TRBJ1-1, with a possible D match to TRBD1 (5 bases). V was trimmed by 0 bases and J by 0 bases, leaving 8 bases between them. The CDR3 is 15 residues long. CDR1 and CDR2 from the germline V gene are MGHRA and YSYEKL. CDR3 sequence reads: CASSQEETVNTEAFF. The CDR3 nucleotides are TGCGCCAGCAGCCAAGAGGAGACAGTGAACACTGAAGCTTTCTTT.

The chain employs TRBV5-1 and TRBJ2-1, with 9 bases matching TRBD2. The germline gives CDR1 SGHRS, CDR2 YFSETQ. This CDR3 comprises 15 residues. The V gene end was trimmed by 3 bases and the J gene end by 2 bases; junction bases not matched to a gene: 3. CDR3 in DNA: TGCGCCAGCAGCTCAGCGGGGGGTCCCTACAATGAGCAGTTCTTC. This sequence encodes CASSSAGGPYNEQFF.

The CDR3 region has the DNA TGTGCCAGCAGCCAAGGGACAGCCACTAACTATGGCTACACCTTC. Amino acid sequence: CASSQGTATNYGYTF. The chain couples TRBV3-1 (or the pseudogene TRBV3-2) to TRBJ1-2; a weak D match, TRBD1 (6 bases). Germline V gene lookup returns CDR1 LGHDT and CDR2 YNNKEL (reference sequence). Trimming cost V 1 base and J 0 bases, with 9 bases left between them. This CDR3 comprises 15 residues.

Many counts were recorded for this clone. CDR3 residues: CASSIGAAYEQYF. In nucleotides, the CDR3 is TGTGCCAGTAGTATAGGGGCAGCCTACGAGCAGTACTTC. The V and J genes are TRBV19 and TRBJ2-7; the D is unclear. This CDR3 has 13 residues. Germline V gene lookup returns CDR1 LNHDA and CDR2 SQIVND (reference sequence). The ends were cut back, 1 base at V and 2 bases at J, with 6 bases in the middle.

This chain uses TRBV6-5 with TRBJ2-1; TRBD1 is a possible D gene (6 bases). Trimming left V 2 bases short and J 4 bases short, with 6 bases between. CDR1 and CDR2 from the germline V gene are MNHEY and SVGAGI. CDR3 length: 13 residues. CDR3 sequence (DNA): TGTGCCAGCAGTTACACAGGGTACAATGAGCAGTTCTTC. Translated: CASSYTGYNEQFF.

This clone appeared a single time. V usage is TRBV6-1 and J usage is TRBJ2-2, with 9 bases identical to TRBD1. V lost 2 bases, J lost 7 bases, and 5 bases stayed unmatched. This CDR3 is built from 15 residues. Germline V gene sequence: CDR1 MNHNS, CDR2 SASEGT. CDR3 region: CASSENRGRGGELFF. The CDR3 region has the DNA TGTGCCAGCAGTGAAAACAGGGGGCGGGGCGGGGAGCTGTTTTTT.

The rearrangement uses TRBV6-5 and TRBJ1-1; D ambiguous. V was shortened by 7 bases and J by 0 bases, with 15 bases between the two germline ends. Germline CDR1 MNHEY, CDR2 SVGAGI. The CDR3 is 15 amino acids. CDR3: CASNIVESLNTEAFF. CDR3 bases: TGTGCCAGCAATATAGTGGAGTCTTTGAACACTGAAGCTTTCTTT.

The chain links TRBV5-4 to TRBJ1-2; 8 bases line up with TRBD1. Looked up from germline, CDR1 is SGHNT and CDR2 is YYREEE (reference sequence). V lost 3 bases and J lost 4; bases outside the gene matches: 5. The CDR3 is 14 residues long. CDR3 amino acids: CASSSLDRAYGYTF. DNA for the CDR3: TGTGCCAGCAGCTCATTGGACAGGGCCTATGGCTACACCTTC.

J is TRBJ1-6 and V is TRBV30; weak D call: TRBD1 (6 bases). Between the trimmed V and J ends, which lost 3 bases and 7 bases, there was a span of 13 bases. The germline CDR1 and CDR2 sequences are GTSNPN and SVGIG (reference sequence). CDR3 length equals 14 residues. The CDR3 DNA sequence: TGTGCCTGGAGCGCCGACAGGTTCAATTCACCCCTCCACTTT. It is translated as CAWSADRFNSPLHF.

This clone was counted a single time. The chain uses TRBV7-9 and TRBJ2-7; 7 positions match TRBD1. Per germline, CDR1 SEHNR and CDR2 FQNEAQ (reference sequence). With 0 bases clipped from V and 8 bases from J, the junction kept 4 bases outside the gene matches. The CDR3 covers 13 residues. The CDR3 reads CASSLAGDRKQYF. The DNA for the CDR3 is TGTGCCAGCAGCTTAGCGGGGGACAGAAAGCAGTACTTC.

The genes are TRBV5-1 and TRBJ2-5, with a possible D match to TRBD1 (6 bases). V lost 2 bases to trimming and J lost 1 base, with 15 bases between them. Per the germline V gene, CDR1 is SGHRS and CDR2 is YFSETQ. The CDR3 is 16 residues long. The DNA of the CDR3 is TGCGCCAGCAGCTTAGGGGGATGGGGATCCCAAGAGACCCAGTACTTC. Amino acids: CASSLGGWGSQETQYF.

The chain links TRBV3-1 (or the pseudogene TRBV3-2) to TRBJ1-6; D possibly corresponds to TRBD1 (6 bases). Trimming removed 2 bases from V and 7 bases from J, with 12 bases in between. There are 15 residues in the CDR3. Germline V gene data show CDR1 as LGHDT and CDR2 as YNNKEL (reference sequence). CDR3 DNA: TGTGCCAGCAGCCAAAGTACAGGGTCAAATTCACCCCTCCACTTT. Translated, it gives CASSQSTGSNSPLHF.

V usage is TRBV28 and J usage is TRBJ2-2; D gene unclear. Trimming pared 4 bases from V and 0 bases from J, leaving 3 bases between. From germline, CDR1 is MDHEN and CDR2 SYDVKM. There are 13 residues in the CDR3. The CDR3: CASSSTNTGELFF. DNA for the CDR3: TGTGCCAGCAGTTCTACGAACACCGGGGAGCTGTTTTTT.

There are a few counts of this clone. This chain links TRBV7-9 with TRBJ2-7; TRBD2 agrees at 13 bases. This CDR3 contains 18 residues. Unmatched junction bases numbered 9, after V lost 4 bases and J lost 0 bases. Germline CDR1 reads SEHNR; CDR2 reads FQNEAQ (reference sequence). The CDR3 spells CASSSKGLAGASSYEQYF. The CDR3 nucleotides are TGTGCCAGCAGCTCTAAAGGACTAGCGGGGGCCTCCTCCTACGAGCAGTACTTC.

V and J are TRBV2 and TRBJ1-6; D is perhaps TRBD1 (5 bases). Germline loops: CDR1 SNHLY, CDR2 FYNNEI. The germline V and J ends were trimmed by 1 base and 7 bases, with 8 bases remaining between them. The CDR3 consists of 14 residues. CDR3 nucleotide sequence: TGTGCCAGCAGTGAAGGGCAGGGAAATTCACCCCTCCACTTT. Protein product: CASSEGQGNSPLHF.

CDR3 nucleotides: TGTGCCAGCAGCTTACTTTTCCAGCGGGAGCCTACAGATACGCAGTATTTT. Translated: CASSLLFQREPTDTQYF. V is TRBV7-2 and J is TRBJ2-3; TRBD2 aligns across 8 bases. Unmatched junction bases numbered 10, after V lost 2 bases and J lost 3 bases. CDR3 size: 17 residues. The germline V gene encodes CDR1 SGHTA and CDR2 FQGNSA. Full variable domain (rest looked up from reference TRBV7-2 and TRBJ2-3): GAGVSQSPSNKVTEKGKDVELRCDPISGHTALYWYRQSLGQGLEFLIYFQGNSAPDKSGLPSDRFSAERTGGSVSTLTIQRTQQEDSAVYLCASSLLFQREPTDTQYFGPGTRLTVL.

This chain connects TRBV3-1 (or the pseudogene TRBV3-2) to TRBJ1-3; 8 bases fit TRBD1. This CDR3 is 15 amino acids long. The junction had 6 bases not matched to a gene; V was cut back by 4 bases and J by 4 bases. The V gene's germline CDR1 is LGHDT and CDR2 YNNKEL (reference sequence). The CDR3 region is CASSLGQVKGNTIYF. The CDR3 DNA is TGTGCCAGCAGCCTGGGACAGGTCAAGGGAAACACCATATATTTT.